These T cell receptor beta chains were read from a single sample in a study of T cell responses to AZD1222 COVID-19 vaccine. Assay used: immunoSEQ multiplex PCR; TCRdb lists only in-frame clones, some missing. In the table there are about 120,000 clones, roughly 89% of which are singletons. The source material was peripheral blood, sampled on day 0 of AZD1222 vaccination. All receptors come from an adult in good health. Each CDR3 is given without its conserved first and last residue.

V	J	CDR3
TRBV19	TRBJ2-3	ASSMRSGTDTQY
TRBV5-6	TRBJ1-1	ASSLGPGVGTEAF
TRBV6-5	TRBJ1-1	ASSWTGEFTEAF
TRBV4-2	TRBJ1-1	ASSQGGNQAF
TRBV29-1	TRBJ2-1	SADGGRHKTYNEQF
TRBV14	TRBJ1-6	ASSGLGQGKSPLH
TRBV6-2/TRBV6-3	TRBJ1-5	ASSYSRTVGDQPQH
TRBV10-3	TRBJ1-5	AISEGNQPQH
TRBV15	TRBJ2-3	ATSREVGGAHTQY
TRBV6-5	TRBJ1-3	ASLTGTPGNTIY
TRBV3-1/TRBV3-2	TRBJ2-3	ASSQENGYTQY
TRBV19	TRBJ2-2	ASSWPPQSTGELF
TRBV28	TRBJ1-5	ASSSTGVQPQH
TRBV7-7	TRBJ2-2	ASSLAQGGSPGELF
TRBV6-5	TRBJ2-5	ASRATGKETQY
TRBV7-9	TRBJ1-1	ASSQGANTEAF
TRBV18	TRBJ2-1	ASSALAGGPSYNEQF
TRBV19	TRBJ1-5	ASMAGTYSNQPQH
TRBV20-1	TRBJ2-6	SASDAHSGANVLT
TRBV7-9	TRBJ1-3	ASSLAAADGNTIY
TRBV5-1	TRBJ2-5	ASSNDRIQETQY
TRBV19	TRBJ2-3	ASSMDWGVSTDTQY
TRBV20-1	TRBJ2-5	SASEIVRGKTQY
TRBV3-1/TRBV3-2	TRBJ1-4	ASSQDWATNEKLF
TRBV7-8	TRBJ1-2	ASSFGTSNYGYT
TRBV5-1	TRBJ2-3	ASSSGSWGNTQY
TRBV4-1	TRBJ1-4	ASSQDLGNSANEKLF
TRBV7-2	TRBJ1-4	ASSLAFDQGKLF
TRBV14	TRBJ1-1	ASSLQGFGTEAF
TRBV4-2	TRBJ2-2	ASSPPQADTGELF
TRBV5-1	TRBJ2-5	ASSFEGLGETQY
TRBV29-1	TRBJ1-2	SVEVLTGAPGGGYT
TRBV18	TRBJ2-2	ASSPQKGPGELF
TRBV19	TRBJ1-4	ASSMGAPRTNEKLF
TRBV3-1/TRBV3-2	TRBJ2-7	ASSRGQGGEQY
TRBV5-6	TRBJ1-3	ASSLSYGGTGNTIY
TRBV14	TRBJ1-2	ASSQEQGIYGYT
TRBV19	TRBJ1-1	ASRSRDGGMNTEAF
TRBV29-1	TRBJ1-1	SVDDDRALNTEAF
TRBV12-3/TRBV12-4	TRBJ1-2	ASSLTANYGYT
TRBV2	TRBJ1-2	ASSDRQRGWGYT
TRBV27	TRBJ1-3	ASSQTGSPTSGNTIY
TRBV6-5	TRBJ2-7	ASNPHTGASYEQY
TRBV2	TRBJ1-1	ASRDSLMNTEAF
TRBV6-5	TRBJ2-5	ASMKGQGTQETQY
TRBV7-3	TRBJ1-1	ASSSGPGTEAF
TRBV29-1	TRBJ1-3	SAFRAGRNTIY
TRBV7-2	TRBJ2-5	ASSSRTGRIRGRETQY
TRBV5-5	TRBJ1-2	ASSRDLWNYGYT
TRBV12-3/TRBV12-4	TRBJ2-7	ASTGLATYEQY
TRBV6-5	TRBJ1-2	ASSYFQAANYGYT